A single sample is the source of the 5 T cell receptor beta chains below, sequenced in a study of blood T cell repertoires in COVID-19. TCRdb's table, derived via immunoSEQ multiplex PCR, lists solely in-frame clones and lacks some. The sample consists of 200,000 to 250,000 clones, roughly 84% of them appearing once. The sample taken for sequencing was peripheral blood. The origin of the receptors is a man aged 30 to 45 with active or convalescent COVID-19.

The chain links TRBV7-6 to TRBJ2-1; D perhaps matches TRBD2 (7 bases). In germline, CDR1 is SGHVS, CDR2 FNYEAQ. The CDR3 is 21 residues long. Trimming cost V 0 bases and J 0 bases, with 24 bases left between them. CDR3 bases: TGTGCCAGCAGCTTAGCAGGGGGGGCAGGGACAATACAAATCTCCTACAATGAGCAGTTCTTC. It encodes CASSLAGGAGTIQISYNEQFF.

The gene calls are TRBV9 and TRBJ1-4, with D uncertain. The CDR3 is made up of 16 amino acids. Deletions cut 2 bases from V and 5 bases from J, with 16 bases between. Germline CDR1 reads SGDLS; CDR2 reads YYNGEE. The CDR3 loop reads CASSVLSGLRNEKLFF. The CDR3 nucleotides are TGTGCCAGCAGCGTCCTCTCCGGACTGAGGAATGAAAAACTGTTTTTT. Full variable domain (remainder filled in from reference TRBV9 and TRBJ1-4): DSGVTQTPKHLITATGQRVTLRCSPRSGDLSVYWYQQSLDQGLQFLIQYYNGEERAKGNILERFSAQQFPDLHSELNLSSLELGDSALYFCASSVLSGLRNEKLFFGSGTQLSVL.

This clone has just a few counts. The chain is built from TRBV5-6 and TRBJ1-2; D gene ambiguous. The germline V and J ends were trimmed by 4 bases and 1 base, with 17 bases remaining between them. The CDR3 loop spans 16 amino acids. CDR1 and CDR2 (germline): SGHDT, YYEEEE. CDR3 DNA: TGTGCCAGCAGCCCCATTGGAGACCTCCTTAACTATGGCTACACCTTC. Its translation: CASSPIGDLLNYGYTF.

This clone appeared a single time. V and J are TRBV7-2 and TRBJ1-6; the D is unclear. With 2 bases removed from V and 10 bases from J, the gap between germline ends came to 15 bases. Germline assignment: CDR1 SGHTA and CDR2 FQGNSA. This CDR3 region has 15 residues. The CDR3 DNA is TGTGCCAGCAGCTTAAATGGGCCGGGGTGGTCACCCCTCCACTTT. Residues: CASSLNGPGWSPLHF.

This clone was found a few times. This chain joins TRBV3-1 (or the pseudogene TRBV3-2) and TRBJ2-7; 10 positions agree with TRBD2. The CDR3 has 15 amino acids. Germline CDR1 and CDR2: LGHDT and YNNKEL (reference sequence). The junction had 12 bases not matched to a gene; V was cut back by 4 bases and J by 9 bases. CDR3 loop: CASSLGLAASSAQYF. DNA of the CDR3: TGTGCCAGCAGCCTAGGACTAGCGGCATCTTCCGCGCAGTACTTC.